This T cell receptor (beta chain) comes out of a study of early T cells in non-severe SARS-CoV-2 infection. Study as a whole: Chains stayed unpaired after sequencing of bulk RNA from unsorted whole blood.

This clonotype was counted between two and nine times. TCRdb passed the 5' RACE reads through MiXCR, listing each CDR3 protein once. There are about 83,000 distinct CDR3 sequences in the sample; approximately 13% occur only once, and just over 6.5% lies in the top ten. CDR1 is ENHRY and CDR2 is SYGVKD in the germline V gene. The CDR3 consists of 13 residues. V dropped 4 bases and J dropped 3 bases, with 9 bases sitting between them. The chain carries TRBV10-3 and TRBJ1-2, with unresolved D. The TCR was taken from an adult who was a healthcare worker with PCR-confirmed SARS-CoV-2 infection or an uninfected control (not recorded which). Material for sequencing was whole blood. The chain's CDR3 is CAISGNIYYGYTF. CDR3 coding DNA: TGTGCCATCAGTGGGAATATTTACTATGGCTACACCTTC.